This T cell receptor beta chain was sequenced for a study of T cells in Graves' hyperthyroidism and ophthalmopathy. About the study: Pretreatment peripheral blood was obtained at initial diagnosis.

Patients were excluded because of uncontrolled infection, other autoimmune disease, pregnancy or lactation. TCR beta CDR3 sequences were amplified from RNA transcripts. RT-PCR in the first round (using the HTBI primer set) targeted the TCR CDR3. TCRdb passed the multiplex PCR reads through MiXCR, listing each CDR3 protein once. This sample has roughly 530,000 distinct CDR3 sequences, with roughly a sixth found just once. Germline CDR1 reads LGHNA; CDR2 reads YNFKEQ. The ends lost 4 bases at V and 8 bases at J; junction bases unmatched: 16. The length of the CDR3 is 16 residues. The sequenced sample consisted of blood. The genes are TRBV4-2 and TRBJ2-5; 7 bases agree with TRBD2. This receptor was identified in a woman aged 18-29 years with Graves' ophthalmopathy. The CDR3, as DNA: TGTGCCAGCAGCCCTCTCCTCGCGGGAGAACCGGGAACCCAGTACTTC. It yields the protein CASSPLLAGEPGTQYF.